These 24 T cell receptor beta chains came from one sample sequenced in a study of shared clonotypes between healthy human individuals. Repertoires were generated with immunoSEQ multiplex PCR, while TCRdb's copy carries only in-frame clones and drops some. The table shows millions of clones, with 85% to 95% occurring only once. Sequencing used naive CD4+ T cells sorted from blood. Subset of the sample: CD45RA+ positively selected. These TCRs come from a man aged 18-30 years in good health.

V gene TRBV15 combines with J gene TRBJ2-1; D not resolved. CDR3 length equals 15 residues. Germline V CDR1 and CDR2: LNHNV, YYDKDF (reference sequence). With 6 bases removed from V and 5 bases from J, the gap between germline ends came to 17 bases. CDR3 bases: TGTGCCACCAGAGCTTCCCCTCAACGGGACAATGAGCAGTTCTTC. Translating it yields CATRASPQRDNEQFF. The full variable domain, its missing parts supplied by reference TRBV15 and TRBJ2-1, is DAMVIQNPRYQVTQFGKPVTLSCSQTLNHNVMYWYQQKSSQAPKLLFHYYDKDFNNEADTPDNFQSRRPNTSFCFLDIRSPGLGDTAMYLCATRASPQRDNEQFFGPGTRLTVL.

CDR3 DNA: TGCGCCAGCAGCCAAGACCCGGCCGGTTCGGGAGATACGCAGTATTTT. It encodes CASSQDPAGSGDTQYF. The V and J genes are TRBV4-3 and TRBJ2-3; D not resolved. The CDR3 covers 16 residues. The ends were cut back, 0 bases at V and 5 bases at J, with 15 bases in the middle. From germline, CDR1 is LGHNA and CDR2 YSLEER.

The chain joins TRBV19 to TRBJ2-7; D is undetermined. There are 14 residues in the CDR3. Germline V gives CDR1 LNHDA, CDR2 SQIVND (reference sequence). V dropped 3 bases and J dropped 2 bases, with 11 bases sitting between them. In nucleotides, the CDR3 is TGTGCCAGTAGTATCCAGGAAGGCCCCTACGAGCAGTACTTC. It specifies CASSIQEGPYEQYF.

Details on this clone: Other DNA sequences within the sample encode an identical CDR3. This chain uses TRBV6-1 with TRBJ2-7; no definite D call. Germline CDR1 and CDR2: MNHNS and SASEGT. Trimming cost V 4 bases and J 5 bases, with 9 bases left between them. There are 12 residues in the CDR3. Written as DNA, the CDR3 is TGTGCCAGCAGTGGCGGCGGTAACGAGCAGTACTTC. Amino acids: CASSGGGNEQYF.

The CDR3 reads CASSLGDRGPYEQYF. CDR3 in DNA: TGTGCCAGCAGCCTGGGGGACAGGGGGCCCTACGAGCAGTACTTC. The J gene is TRBJ2-7, the V gene TRBV14, with 12 bases that match TRBD1. This CDR3 is 15 amino acids long. In germline, CDR1 is SGHDN, CDR2 FVKESK. V dropped 4 bases and J dropped 2; count of bases not matched to a gene: 3.

The chain is built from TRBV25-1 and TRBJ1-6; 7 bases line up with TRBD1. Trimming took 7 bases from V and 0 from J; bases not matched to a gene: 3. The CDR3 consists of 15 residues. The germline CDR1 and CDR2 sequences are MGHDK and SYGVNS. CDR3 amino acids: CASMRQGSYNSPLHF. In DNA, the CDR3 is TGTGCCAGCATGAGACAGGGCTCCTATAATTCACCCCTCCACTTT.

The CDR3 region has the DNA TGCGCCAGCAGCGGGACCTGGGTATCCTACGAGCAGTACTTC. Translating it yields CASSGTWVSYEQYF. This chain joins TRBV5-1 and TRBJ2-7; D is possibly TRBD1 or TRBD2 (5 bases each). V was clipped by 4 bases and J by 1 base, with 12 bases between them. The CDR3 is 14 amino acids. Germline values: CDR1 SGHRS, CDR2 YFSETQ.

The chain uses TRBV4-1 and TRBJ2-1; a weak D match, TRBD1 (6 bases). The germline V gene encodes CDR1 MGHRA and CDR2 YSYEKL. Trimming removed 5 bases from V and 2 bases from J, with 13 bases in between. The CDR3 loop spans 15 amino acids. DNA of the CDR3: TGCGCCAGCAGCAACAGGGTTTTAGCCTACAATGAGCAGTTCTTC. Amino acids: CASSNRVLAYNEQFF.

This chain joins TRBV30 and TRBJ2-2; the D gene is possibly TRBD2 (6 bases). Trimming took off 4 bases at V and 4 bases at J, with 16 bases between the two ends. The germline V gene encodes CDR1 GTSNPN and CDR2 SVGIG (reference sequence). CDR3 size: 15 residues. CDR3 in amino acids: CAWTRSGDVTGELFF. As DNA, the CDR3 is TGTGCCTGGACGCGTAGCGGAGACGTCACCGGGGAGCTGTTTTTT.

The chain couples TRBV5-4 to TRBJ2-5; weak D call: TRBD1 (6 bases). V was trimmed by 4 bases and J by 5 bases, leaving 18 bases between them. The CDR3 loop spans 15 amino acids. Per germline, CDR1 SGHNT and CDR2 YYREEE (reference sequence). CDR3 in amino acids: CASSVPGTILETQYF. CDR3 coding DNA: TGTGCCAGCAGCGTCCCCGGGACAATACTTGAGACCCAGTACTTC.

This clone is a singleton in its sample. J is TRBJ2-3 and V is TRBV5-1, with 7 bases identical to TRBD1. V was clipped by 4 bases and J by 8 bases; unmatched bases: 10. The CDR3 sequence is 14 residues long. The germline V gene encodes CDR1 SGHRS and CDR2 YFSETQ. The CDR3 DNA is TGCGCCAGCAGCCAGACTGGGCCAGGGGGTACGCAGTATTTT. This codes for CASSQTGPGGTQYF.

The gene calls are TRBV18 and TRBJ1-1, with 7 bases fitting TRBD1. The CDR3 loop spans 17 amino acids. Germline lookup yields CDR1 KGHSH and CDR2 LQKENI. V lost 4 bases and J lost 1; bases outside the gene matches: 12. CDR3 coding DNA: TGTGCCAGCTCACTTTCATCCCGGCAGGGGGGGAACACTGAAGCTTTCTTT. This translates into CASSLSSRQGGNTEAFF.

The V call is TRBV2, the J call TRBJ1-1; a possible D gene is TRBD1 (5 bases). Germline CDR1 SNHLY, CDR2 FYNNEI. The ends were cut back, 6 bases at V and 1 base at J, with 12 bases in the middle. The CDR3 extends over 14 amino acids. CDR3 in DNA: TGTGCCAGCAGGGGGCATGGGGAGAACACTGAAGCTTTCTTT. Its protein is CASRGHGENTEAFF.

This clone showed up just once. This chain connects TRBV30 to TRBJ1-2; 11 bases are a match to TRBD1. The CDR3 loop spans 14 amino acids. Germline V lookup: CDR1 GTSNPN, CDR2 SVGIG (reference sequence). V dropped 4 bases and J dropped 7; count of bases not matched to a gene: 8. The CDR3 nucleotides read TGTGCCTGGACCTCGGACAGGGGGCAGGGTGGCTACACCTTC. Encoded protein: CAWTSDRGQGGYTF.

CDR3 in amino acids: CASSSGTLGWDTQYF. The CDR3 coding sequence is TGTGCCAGCAGTTCAGGGACCTTAGGCTGGGATACGCAGTATTTT. The chain carries TRBV28 and TRBJ2-3, with D perhaps assigned TRBD1 or TRBD2 (5 bases each). CDR1 and CDR2 from the germline V gene are MDHEN and SYDVKM. V was cut by 4 bases and J by 6 bases, with 17 bases left in between. This CDR3 has 15 residues. Drawing the rest from reference TRBV28 and TRBJ2-3, the complete variable domain is DVKVTQSSRYLVKRTGEKVFLECVQDMDHENMFWYRQDPGLGLRLIYFSYDVKMKEKGDIPEGYSVSREKKERFSLILESASTNQTSMYLCASSSGTLGWDTQYFGPGTRLTVL.

J is TRBJ2-1 and V is TRBV11-2; D might be TRBD1 (5 bases). The V gene lost 1 base and the J gene lost 10 bases, with 8 bases spanning the gap. The germline gives CDR1 SGHAT, CDR2 FQNNGV. The CDR3 is 12 amino acids. CDR3 region: CASSLVGLEQFF. DNA for the CDR3: TGTGCCAGCAGCTTAGTGGGGCTCGAGCAGTTCTTC.

The CDR3 DNA reads as TGCGCCAGCAGCTTGAACGGGGGGCAGAACACTGAAGCTTTCTTT. Amino acids: CASSLNGGQNTEAFF. The chain couples TRBV5-1 to TRBJ1-1; TRBD1 is a possible D gene (6 bases). CDR3 length equals 15 residues. V was cut by 1 base and J by 1 base, with 11 bases left in between. CDR1 is SGHRS and CDR2 is YFSETQ in the germline V gene.

V is TRBV6-1 and J is TRBJ1-1, with 7 bases lining up with TRBD1. Germline values: CDR1 MNHNS, CDR2 SASEGT. The V segment lost 2 bases and the J segment 4 bases; nucleotides outside the gene matches: 4. The CDR3 contains 14 residues. CDR3 sequence reads: CASSERQGGTEAFF. The CDR3 region has the DNA TGTGCCAGCAGTGAAAGACAGGGTGGCACTGAAGCTTTCTTT.

This chain links TRBV7-2 with TRBJ2-1, with TRBD1 as a possible D gene (5 bases). The CDR3 loop spans 16 amino acids. V lost 0 bases, J lost 2 bases, and 11 bases lay in between. The germline gives CDR1 SGHTA, CDR2 FQGNSA. The DNA for the CDR3 is TGTGCCAGCAGCTTAGCGCTACAGGCGGCCTACAATGAGCAGTTCTTC. It yields the protein CASSLALQAAYNEQFF.

This sequence joins TRBV6-5 and TRBJ1-2; no firm D call. CDR1 is MNHEY and CDR2 is SVGAGI in the germline V gene. Trimming pared 7 bases from V and 5 bases from J, leaving 14 bases between. This CDR3 comprises 13 residues. The CDR3 sequence: CASTIEWGYGYTF. DNA of the CDR3: TGTGCCAGCACAATCGAGTGGGGTTATGGCTACACCTTC.

V and J are TRBV2 and TRBJ2-5; D unclear. CDR1 is SNHLY, CDR2 FYNNEI, per germline. V was pared by 7 bases and J by 4 bases, with 7 bases between. CDR3 size: 11 residues. Here the CDR3 reads CASTNGETQYF. In DNA, the CDR3 is TGTGCCAGCACCAACGGAGAGACCCAGTACTTC. Full variable domain (rest looked up from reference TRBV2 and TRBJ2-5): EPEVTQTPSHQVTQMGQEVILRCVPISNHLYFYWYRQILGQKVEFLVSFYNNEISEKSEIFDDQFSVERPDGSNFTLKIRSTKLEDSAMYFCASTNGETQYFGPGTRLLVL.

This chain uses TRBV6-5 with TRBJ2-1, with D perhaps TRBD2 (7 bases). Germline assignment: CDR1 MNHEY and CDR2 SVGAGI. The V end was cut by 2 bases, the J end by 4 bases, with 15 bases between. The CDR3 sequence is 16 residues long. CDR3 sequence: CASSYRTVGGYNEQFF. CDR3 in DNA: TGTGCCAGCAGTTACAGGACAGTGGGAGGGTACAATGAGCAGTTCTTC.

The genes are TRBV11-2 and TRBJ2-1; weak D call: TRBD1 (6 bases). The CDR3 contains 15 residues. The germline V and J ends were trimmed by 5 bases and 0 bases, with 11 bases remaining between them. Germline V lookup: CDR1 SGHAT, CDR2 FQNNGV. Here the CDR3 DNA reads TGTGCCAGCAGCCCCCGAGGGGGCTCCTACAATGAGCAGTTCTTC. Translating gives CASSPRGGSYNEQFF.

The CDR3 protein is CAISEVRGGNTEAFF. In nucleotides, the CDR3 is TGTGCCATCAGTGAGGTTAGGGGGGGGAACACTGAAGCTTTCTTT. The chain uses TRBV10-3 and TRBJ1-1, with D possibly being TRBD1 (6 bases). V dropped 2 bases and J dropped 1 base, with 11 bases sitting between them. The CDR3 contains 15 residues. Germline loops: CDR1 ENHRY, CDR2 SYGVKD.